This note documents a single TCR beta chain sequence. The data were obtained in a study of blood T cell repertoires in COVID-19. Assay used: immunoSEQ multiplex PCR; TCRdb lists only in-frame clones, some missing. The sample comprises a few hundred thousand clones, approximately 83% of which are singletons, and 1.5% to 2% rests with the top ten. Per the germline V gene, CDR1 is LGHDT and CDR2 is YNNKEL (reference sequence). V shed 0 bases and J shed 2 bases, with 9 bases lying between them. The CDR3 totals 15 residues. The chain carries TRBV3-1 (or the pseudogene TRBV3-2) and TRBJ2-3; no firm D call. Sequencing was performed on PBMCs or T cells enriched from blood (not recorded which). This TCR came from a woman in her forties or fifties who had recovered from COVID-19. The CDR3 DNA sequence: TGTGCCAGCAGCCAAGAGGTCTACCTCACAGATACGCAGTATTTT. Protein product: CASSQEVYLTDTQYF.